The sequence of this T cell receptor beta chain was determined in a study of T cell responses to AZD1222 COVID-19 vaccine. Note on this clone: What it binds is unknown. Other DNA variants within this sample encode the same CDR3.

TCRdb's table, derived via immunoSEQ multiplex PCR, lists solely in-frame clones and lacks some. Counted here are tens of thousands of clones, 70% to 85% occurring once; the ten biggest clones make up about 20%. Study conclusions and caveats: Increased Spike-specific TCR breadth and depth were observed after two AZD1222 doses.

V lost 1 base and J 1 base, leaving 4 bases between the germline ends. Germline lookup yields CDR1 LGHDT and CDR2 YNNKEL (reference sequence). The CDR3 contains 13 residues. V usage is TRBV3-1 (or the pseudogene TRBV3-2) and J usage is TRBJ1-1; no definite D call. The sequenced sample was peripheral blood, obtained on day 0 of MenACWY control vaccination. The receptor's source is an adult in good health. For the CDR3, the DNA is TGTGCCAGCAGCCAAGGCCGGAACACTGAAGCTTTCTTT. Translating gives CASSQGRNTEAFF.